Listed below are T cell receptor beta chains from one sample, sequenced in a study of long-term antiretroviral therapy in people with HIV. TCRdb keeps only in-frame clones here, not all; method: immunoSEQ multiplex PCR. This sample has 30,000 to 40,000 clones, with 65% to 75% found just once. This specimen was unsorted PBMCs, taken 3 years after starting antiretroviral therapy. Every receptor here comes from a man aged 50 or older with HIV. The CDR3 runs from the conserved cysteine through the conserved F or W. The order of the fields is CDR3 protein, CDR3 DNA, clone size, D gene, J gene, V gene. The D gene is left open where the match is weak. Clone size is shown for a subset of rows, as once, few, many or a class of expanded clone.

CDR3aa: CASSFGNRGTDIQYF
CDR3nt: TGTGCCAGCAGTTTTGGGAACAGGGGTACGGACATTCAGTACTTC
abundance: .
d_gene: TRBD1
j_gene: TRBJ2-4
v_gene: TRBV28

CDR3aa: CSVGTSGVETQYF
CDR3nt: TGCAGCGTAGGGACTAGCGGGGTGGAGACCCAGTACTTC
abundance: once
d_gene: TRBD2
j_gene: TRBJ2-5
v_gene: TRBV29-1

CDR3aa: CSAADYYEAFF
CDR3nt: TGCAGCGCCGCGGACTACTATGAAGCTTTCTTT
abundance: .
d_gene: .
j_gene: TRBJ1-1
v_gene: TRBV29-1

CDR3aa: CASSPQSGGLYEQYF
CDR3nt: TGTGCCAGCAGCCCCCAGAGCGGGGGCCTCTACGAGCAGTACTTC
abundance: .
d_gene: TRBD2
j_gene: TRBJ2-7
v_gene: TRBV7-2

CDR3aa: CASSRTAGGQGYTF
CDR3nt: TGTGCCAGTAGCCGGACCGCCGGTGGCCAGGGCTACACCTTC
abundance: medium-sized
d_gene: .
j_gene: TRBJ1-2
v_gene: TRBV19

CDR3aa: CASTTSISRADTQYF
CDR3nt: TGTGCCAGCACGACTAGCATCTCCCGGGCAGATACGCAGTATTTT
abundance: once
d_gene: TRBD2
j_gene: TRBJ2-3
v_gene: TRBV2

CDR3aa: CASSLSGENTEAFF
CDR3nt: TGTGCCAGCAGTTTATCAGGGGAGAACACTGAAGCTTTCTTT
abundance: .
d_gene: .
j_gene: TRBJ1-1
v_gene: TRBV6-6

CDR3aa: CASSPLSSGYTF
CDR3nt: TGTGCCAGCAGCCCTTTGTCATCTGGCTACACCTTC
abundance: few
d_gene: .
j_gene: TRBJ1-2
v_gene: TRBV5-6

CDR3aa: CASSSYTNREAFF
CDR3nt: TGTGCCAGCAGCTCCTACACAAACCGCGAAGCTTTCTTT
abundance: .
d_gene: .
j_gene: TRBJ1-1
v_gene: TRBV7-2

CDR3aa: CASRDRDIEQYF
CDR3nt: TGCGCCTCCCGGGACAGGGATATCGAGCAGTACTTC
abundance: .
d_gene: TRBD1
j_gene: TRBJ2-7
v_gene: TRBV10-2